This TCR beta chain was found in a study of OX40 agonist ivuxolimab in advanced cancers. A single count supports this clone. Produced via immunoSEQ multiplex PCR; TCRdb's table is partial and in-frame only. Among roughly 75,000 clones listed, more than 75% were seen once. Trimming took 5 bases from V and 4 from J, leaving 9 bases between them. CDR1 is SGHTA, CDR2 FQGNSA, per germline. The CDR3 is made up of 12 amino acids. This chain links TRBV7-2 with TRBJ2-7; tentative D call: TRBD1 (6 bases). The starting material was CD4+ or CD8+ T cells sorted from blood, obtained in a trial of the OX40 agonist ivuxolimab. This receptor was taken from an adult with an advanced solid tumor such as melanoma, head and neck, liver or kidney cancer. CDR3 region: CASSETGYEQYF. The DNA of the CDR3 is TGTGCCAGCAGCGAGACAGGTTACGAGCAGTACTTC. Full variable domain (missing parts from reference TRBV7-2 and TRBJ2-7): GAGVSQSPSNKVTEKGKDVELRCDPISGHTALYWYRQSLGQGLEFLIYFQGNSAPDKSGLPSDRFSAERTGGSVSTLTIQRTQQEDSAVYLCASSETGYEQYFGPGTRLTVT.